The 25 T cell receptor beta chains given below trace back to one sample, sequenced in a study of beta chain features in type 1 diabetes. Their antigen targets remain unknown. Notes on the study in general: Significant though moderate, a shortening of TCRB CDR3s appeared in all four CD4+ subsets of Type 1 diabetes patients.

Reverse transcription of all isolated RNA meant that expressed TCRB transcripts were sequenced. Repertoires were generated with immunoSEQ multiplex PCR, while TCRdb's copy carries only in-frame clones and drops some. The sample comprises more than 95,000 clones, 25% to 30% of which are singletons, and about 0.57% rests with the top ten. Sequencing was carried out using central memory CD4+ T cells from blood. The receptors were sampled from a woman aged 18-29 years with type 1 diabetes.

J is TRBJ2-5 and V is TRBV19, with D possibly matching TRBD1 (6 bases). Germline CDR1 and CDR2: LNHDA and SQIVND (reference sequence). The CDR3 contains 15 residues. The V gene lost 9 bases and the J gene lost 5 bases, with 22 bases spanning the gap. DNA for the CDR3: TGTGCCAGCCGAAAGCACGGACAGCTGGACGAGACCCAGTACTTC. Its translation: CASRKHGQLDETQYF.

The CDR3: CASSPIDRDFSEQYF. CDR3 sequence (DNA): TGTGCCAGCAGTCCCATCGACAGGGACTTTTCCGAGCAGTACTTC. This chain connects TRBV28 to TRBJ2-7; TRBD1 might be the D (7 bases). From germline, CDR1 is MDHEN and CDR2 SYDVKM. The V end was cut by 5 bases, the J end by 6 bases, with 20 bases between. This CDR3 has 15 residues.

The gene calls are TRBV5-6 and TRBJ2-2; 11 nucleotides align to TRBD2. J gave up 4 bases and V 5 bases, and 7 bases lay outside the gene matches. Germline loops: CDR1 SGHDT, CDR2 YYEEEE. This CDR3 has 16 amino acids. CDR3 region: CASSYRTSGFTGELFF. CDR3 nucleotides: TGTGCCAGCAGTTACAGGACTAGCGGGTTCACCGGGGAGCTGTTTTTT.

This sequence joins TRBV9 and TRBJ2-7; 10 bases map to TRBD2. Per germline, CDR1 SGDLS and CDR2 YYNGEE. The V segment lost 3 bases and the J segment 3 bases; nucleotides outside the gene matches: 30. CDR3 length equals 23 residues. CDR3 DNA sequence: TGTGCCAGCAGCGACAGCCGGGACAGCGAACTAGCGGGACGGGACCGGCGGGTCTACGAGCAGTACGTC. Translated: CASSDSRDSELAGRDRRVYEQYV.

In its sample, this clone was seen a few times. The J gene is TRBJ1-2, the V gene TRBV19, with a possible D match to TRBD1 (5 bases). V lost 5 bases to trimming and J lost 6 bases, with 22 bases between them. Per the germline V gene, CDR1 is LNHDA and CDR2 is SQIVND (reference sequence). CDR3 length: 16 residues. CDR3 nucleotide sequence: TGTGCCAGTAGTCGCCAGGGTGCCCGTTTAGGGGATGGCTACACCTTC. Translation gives CASSRQGARLGDGYTF.

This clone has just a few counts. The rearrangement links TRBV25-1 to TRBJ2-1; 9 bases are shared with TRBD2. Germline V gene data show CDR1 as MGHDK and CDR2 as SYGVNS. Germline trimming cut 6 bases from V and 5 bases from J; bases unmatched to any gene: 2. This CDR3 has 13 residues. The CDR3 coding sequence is TGTGCCAGCAGGAGACTAGCGGACAATGAGCAGTTCTTC. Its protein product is CASRRLADNEQFF.

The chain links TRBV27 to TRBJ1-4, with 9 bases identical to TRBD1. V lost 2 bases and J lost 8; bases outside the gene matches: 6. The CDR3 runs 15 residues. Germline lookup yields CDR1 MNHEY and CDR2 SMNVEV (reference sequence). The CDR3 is CASSLRWTGEEKLFF. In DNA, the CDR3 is TGTGCCAGCAGTTTACGCTGGACAGGGGAGGAAAAACTGTTTTTT.

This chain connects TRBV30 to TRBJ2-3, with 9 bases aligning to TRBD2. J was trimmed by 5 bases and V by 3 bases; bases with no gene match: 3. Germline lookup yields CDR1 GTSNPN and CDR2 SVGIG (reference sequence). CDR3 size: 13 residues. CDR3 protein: CAWRGLAGDTQYF. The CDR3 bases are TGTGCCTGGAGGGGACTAGCAGGAGATACGCAGTATTTT. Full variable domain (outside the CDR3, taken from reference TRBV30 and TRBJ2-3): SQTIHQWPATLVQPVGSPLSLECTVEGTSNPNLYWYRQAAGRGLQLLFYSVGIGQISSEVPQNLSASRPQDRQFILSSKKLLLSDSGFYLCAWRGLAGDTQYFGPGTRLTVL.

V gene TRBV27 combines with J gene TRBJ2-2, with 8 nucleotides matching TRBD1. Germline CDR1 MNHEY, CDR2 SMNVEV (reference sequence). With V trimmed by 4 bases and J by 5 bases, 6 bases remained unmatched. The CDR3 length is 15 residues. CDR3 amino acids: CASSSDRAGTGELFF. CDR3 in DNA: TGTGCCAGCAGTTCGGACAGGGCGGGGACCGGGGAGCTGTTTTTT.

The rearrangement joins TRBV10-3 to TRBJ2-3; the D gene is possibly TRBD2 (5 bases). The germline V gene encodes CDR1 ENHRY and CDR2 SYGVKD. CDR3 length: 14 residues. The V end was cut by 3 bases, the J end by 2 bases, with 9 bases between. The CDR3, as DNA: TGTGCCATCAGTGAAAGCGGACCCACAGATACGCAGTATTTT. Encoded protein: CAISESGPTDTQYF.

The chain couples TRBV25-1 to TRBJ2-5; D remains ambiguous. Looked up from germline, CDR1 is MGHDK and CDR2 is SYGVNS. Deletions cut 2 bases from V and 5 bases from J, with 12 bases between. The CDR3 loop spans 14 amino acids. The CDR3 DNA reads TGTGCCAGCAGTGAACAGGCCTCGACGGAGACCCAGTACTTC. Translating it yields CASSEQASTETQYF.

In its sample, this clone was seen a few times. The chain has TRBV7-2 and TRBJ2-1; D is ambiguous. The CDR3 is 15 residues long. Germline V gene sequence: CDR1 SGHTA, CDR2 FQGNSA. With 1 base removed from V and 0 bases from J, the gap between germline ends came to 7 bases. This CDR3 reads CASSLGHFSYNEQFF. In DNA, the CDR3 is TGTGCCAGCAGCTTAGGACACTTCTCCTACAATGAGCAGTTCTTC.

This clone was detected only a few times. CDR3 nucleotides: TGTGCCAGCAGTGAAAGTCTCAGGGGCTCTTCCGGGCAGTTCTTC. Protein product: CASSESLRGSSGQFF. The V gene is TRBV6-1, the J gene TRBJ2-1; possibly TRBD1 for D (6 bases). The germline V and J ends were trimmed by 2 bases and 12 bases, with 20 bases remaining between them. Germline CDR1 MNHNS, CDR2 SASEGT. The CDR3 totals 15 residues.

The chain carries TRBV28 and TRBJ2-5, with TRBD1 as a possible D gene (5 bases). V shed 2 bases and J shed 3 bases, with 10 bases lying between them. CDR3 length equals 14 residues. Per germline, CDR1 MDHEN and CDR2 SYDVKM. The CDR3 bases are TGTGCCAGCAGTTTACTAGGGGCCAAAGAGACCCAGTACTTC. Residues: CASSLLGAKETQYF.

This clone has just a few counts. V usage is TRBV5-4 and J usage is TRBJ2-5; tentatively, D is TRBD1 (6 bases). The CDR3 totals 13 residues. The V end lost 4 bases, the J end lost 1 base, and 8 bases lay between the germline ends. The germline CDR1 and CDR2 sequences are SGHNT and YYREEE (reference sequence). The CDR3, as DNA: TGTGCCAGCAGCACACAGGGCCAAGAGACCCAGTACTTC. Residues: CASSTQGQETQYF.

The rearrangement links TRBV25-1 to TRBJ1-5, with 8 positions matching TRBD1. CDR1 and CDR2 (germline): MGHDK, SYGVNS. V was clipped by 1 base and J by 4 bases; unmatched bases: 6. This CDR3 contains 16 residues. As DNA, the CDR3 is TGTGCCAGCAGTGAATTCCCGGACAGGGAAAATCAGCCCCAGCATTTT. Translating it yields CASSEFPDRENQPQHF. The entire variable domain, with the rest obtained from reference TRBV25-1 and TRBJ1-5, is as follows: EADIYQTPRYLVIGTGKKITLECSQTMGHDKMYWYQQDPGMELHLIHYSYGVNSTEKGDLSSESTVSRIRTEHFPLTLESARPSHTSQYLCASSEFPDRENQPQHFGDGTRLSIL.

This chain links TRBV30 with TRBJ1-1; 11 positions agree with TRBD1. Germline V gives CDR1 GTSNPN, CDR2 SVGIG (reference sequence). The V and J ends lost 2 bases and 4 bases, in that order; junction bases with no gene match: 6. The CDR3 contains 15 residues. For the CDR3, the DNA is TGTGCCTGGAGTCCTCGGGACAGGGGGGTCACTGAAGCTTTCTTT. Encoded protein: CAWSPRDRGVTEAFF.

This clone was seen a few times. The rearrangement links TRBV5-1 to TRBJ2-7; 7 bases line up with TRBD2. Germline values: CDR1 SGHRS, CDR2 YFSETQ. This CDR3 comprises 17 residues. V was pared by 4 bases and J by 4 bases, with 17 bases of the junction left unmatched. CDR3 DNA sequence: TGCGCCAGCAGCCCCCAAGGGGTGGGAGGGCGGTCTTACGAGCAGTACTTC. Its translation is CASSPQGVGGRSYEQYF.

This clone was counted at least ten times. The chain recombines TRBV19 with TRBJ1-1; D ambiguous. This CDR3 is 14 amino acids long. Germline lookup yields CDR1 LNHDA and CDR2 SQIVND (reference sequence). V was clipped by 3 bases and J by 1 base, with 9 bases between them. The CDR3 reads CASSMRAENTEAFF. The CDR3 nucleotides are TGTGCCAGTAGTATGAGGGCCGAGAACACTGAAGCTTTCTTT.

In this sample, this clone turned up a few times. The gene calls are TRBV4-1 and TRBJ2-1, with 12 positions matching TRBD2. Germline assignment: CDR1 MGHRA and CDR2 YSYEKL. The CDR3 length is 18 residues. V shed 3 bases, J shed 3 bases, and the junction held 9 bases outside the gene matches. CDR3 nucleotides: TGCGCCAGCAGCCAGGCCCTAGCGGGAGGGCCGAACTACAATGAGCAGTTCTTC. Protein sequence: CASSQALAGGPNYNEQFF.

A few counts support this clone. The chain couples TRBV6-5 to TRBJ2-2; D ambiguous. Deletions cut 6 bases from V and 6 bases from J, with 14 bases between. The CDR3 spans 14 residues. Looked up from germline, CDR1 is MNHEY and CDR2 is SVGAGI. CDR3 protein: CASSPAGLAGELFF. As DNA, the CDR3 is TGTGCCAGCAGCCCTGCTGGCCTCGCCGGGGAGCTGTTTTTT.

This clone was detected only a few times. CDR3 amino acids: CASSLSSGRYNEQFF. The CDR3 bases are TGTGCCAGCAGCTTGAGTAGCGGGAGGTACAATGAGCAGTTCTTC. V gene TRBV5-4 combines with J gene TRBJ2-1; the match to TRBD2 covers 10 bases. The V segment lost 1 base and the J segment 4 bases; nucleotides outside the gene matches: 2. The CDR3 consists of 15 residues. Germline CDR1 reads SGHNT; CDR2 reads YYREEE (reference sequence).

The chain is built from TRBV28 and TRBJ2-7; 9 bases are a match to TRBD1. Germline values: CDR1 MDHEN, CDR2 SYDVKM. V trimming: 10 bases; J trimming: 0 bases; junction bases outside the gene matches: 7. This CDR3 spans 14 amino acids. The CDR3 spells CATIPGQGSYEQYF. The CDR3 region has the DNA TGTGCCACAATTCCGGGACAGGGCTCCTACGAGCAGTACTTC.

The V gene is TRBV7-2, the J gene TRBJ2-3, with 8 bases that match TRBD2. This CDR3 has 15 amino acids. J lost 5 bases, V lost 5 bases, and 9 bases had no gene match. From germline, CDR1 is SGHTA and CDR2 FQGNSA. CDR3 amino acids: CASSVGGLAGDTQYF. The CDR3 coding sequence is TGTGCCAGCAGCGTAGGGGGGCTAGCGGGAGATACGCAGTATTTT.

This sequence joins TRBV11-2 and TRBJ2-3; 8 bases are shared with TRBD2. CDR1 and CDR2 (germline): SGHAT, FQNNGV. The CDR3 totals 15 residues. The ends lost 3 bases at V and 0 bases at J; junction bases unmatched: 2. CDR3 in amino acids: CASSFSSGSTDTQYF. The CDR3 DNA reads TGTGCCAGCAGCTTTTCTAGCGGGAGCACAGATACGCAGTATTTT.